Below, 11 T cell receptor beta chains from the same sample are listed, as sequenced in a study of shared clonotypes between healthy human individuals. The repertoire was sequenced with immunoSEQ multiplex PCR; TCRdb's copy has only in-frame clones and lacks some. Of roughly 490,000 clones in the sample, around 80% were seen once. The sample was PBMCs. These receptors were collected from a middle-aged woman in good health. Some clones in this sample may be carry-over from other donors' samples.

This chain connects TRBV6-4 to TRBJ2-1; 14 bases agree with TRBD2. CDR1 and CDR2 (germline): MRHNA, SNTAGT. The CDR3 has 16 residues. The junction had 2 bases not matched to a gene; V was cut back by 0 bases and J by 7 bases. The CDR3 nucleotides are TGTGCCAGCAGTGACTCCGGGACTAGCGGGAGTAATGAGCAGTTCTTC. This gives the protein CASSDSGTSGSNEQFF.

CDR3 in amino acids: CASSGGPSSPHTQYF. The CDR3 DNA reads TGTGCCAGCAGCGGGGGGCCATCCTCCCCTCATACGCAGTATTTT. This rearrangement joins TRBV7-8 to TRBJ2-3; D possibly uses TRBD1 or TRBD2 (6 bases each). Trimming cost V 5 bases and J 7 bases, with 19 bases left between them. This CDR3 comprises 15 residues. Germline values: CDR1 SGHVS, CDR2 FQNEAQ.

V and J are TRBV18 and TRBJ1-1; D uncertain. The CDR3 is made up of 18 amino acids. CDR1 is KGHSH, CDR2 LQKENI, per germline. The V end lost 6 bases, the J end lost 0 bases, and 23 bases lay between the germline ends. The CDR3 sequence: CASSRTDPASSLNTEAFF. In DNA, the CDR3 is TGTGCCAGCTCTCGAACTGACCCAGCAAGTAGTTTGAACACTGAAGCTTTCTTT. The full variable domain, in which reference TRBV18 and TRBJ1-1 provide the parts outside the CDR3, is NAGVMQNPRHLVRRRGQEARLRCSPMKGHSHVYWYRQLPEEGLKFMVYLQKENIIDESGMPKERFSAEFPKEGPSILRIQQVVRGDSAAYFCASSRTDPASSLNTEAFFGQGTRLTVV.

The chain uses TRBV30 and TRBJ1-1, with D possibly TRBD1 on 5 matching bases. Germline V gene data show CDR1 as GTSNPN and CDR2 as SVGIG (reference sequence). The CDR3 runs to 13 residues. Trimming left V 4 bases short and J 1 base short, with 10 bases between. The CDR3 is CAWMLRGNTEAFF. The CDR3 coding sequence is TGTGCCTGGATGCTGAGGGGGAACACTGAAGCTTTCTTT.

This clone has a single count. The chain combines TRBV15 with TRBJ2-7, with 8 nucleotides matching TRBD1. Germline CDR1 LNHNV, CDR2 YYDKDF (reference sequence). This CDR3 is 15 amino acids long. The ends lost 1 base at V and 4 bases at J; junction bases unmatched: 6. The CDR3 loop reads CATSRGAGGRYEQYF. CDR3 nucleotides: TGTGCCACCAGCAGAGGGGCAGGGGGCCGATACGAGCAGTACTTC.

A few counts support this clone. The CDR3 DNA is TGTGCCAGTAGTATAGACCGCAAATTGGGGGGCTACACCTTC. It codes for CASSIDRKLGGYTF. The chain combines TRBV19 with TRBJ1-2; D is undetermined. Germline V gives CDR1 LNHDA, CDR2 SQIVND (reference sequence). The germline V and J ends were trimmed by 0 bases and 8 bases, with 13 bases remaining between them. There are 14 residues in the CDR3.

The gene calls are TRBV9 and TRBJ2-1; D gene ambiguous. V lost 0 bases to trimming and J lost 0 bases, with 7 bases between them. Germline CDR1 reads SGDLS; CDR2 reads YYNGEE. This CDR3 contains 15 residues. The CDR3 reads CASSVDAASYNEQFF. The CDR3 DNA follows: TGTGCCAGCAGCGTAGATGCAGCCTCCTACAATGAGCAGTTCTTC. Supplemented by reference TRBV9 and TRBJ2-1, the full variable domain reads DSGVTQTPKHLITATGQRVTLRCSPRSGDLSVYWYQQSLDQGLQFLIQYYNGEERAKGNILERFSAQQFPDLHSELNLSSLELGDSALYFCASSVDAASYNEQFFGPGTRLTVL.

The chain has TRBV5-1 and TRBJ2-3; maybe TRBD2 (5 bases). CDR1 is SGHRS and CDR2 is YFSETQ in the germline V gene. V was clipped by 4 bases and J by 8 bases, with 20 bases between them. The CDR3 extends over 15 amino acids. DNA for the CDR3: TGCGCCAGCAGCCTCTCCGGAGGAGCTGGGGTTACGCAGTATTTT. Residues: CASSLSGGAGVTQYF.

This chain connects TRBV18 to TRBJ2-7; 7 bases are a match to TRBD2. CDR3 length equals 15 residues. The germline V gene has CDR1 KGHSH and CDR2 LQKENI. The trim removed 4 bases at V and 4 bases at J, leaving 10 bases unmatched. As DNA, the CDR3 is TGTGCCAGCTCACTTTACAGCGGGAACGGATACGAGCAGTACTTC. It yields the protein CASSLYSGNGYEQYF.

A single count supports this clone. This sequence joins TRBV7-9 and TRBJ1-3, with D unresolved. The CDR3 loop spans 15 amino acids. Looked up from germline, CDR1 is SEHNR and CDR2 is FQNEAQ (reference sequence). V was cut by 2 bases and J by 0 bases, with 8 bases left in between. Written as DNA, the CDR3 is TGTGCCAGCAGCTTATTTGTTGGCTCTGGAAACACCATATATTTT. Translation gives CASSLFVGSGNTIYF. The whole variable domain, filled in from reference TRBV7-9 and TRBJ1-3, reads DTGVSQNPRHKITKRGQNVTFRCDPISEHNRLYWYRQTLGQGPEFLTYFQNEAQLEKSRLLSDRFSAERPKGSFSTLEIQRTEQGDSAMYLCASSLFVGSGNTIYFGEGSWLTVV.

This clone appeared a few times. As the CDR3 is not closed by the conserved phenylalanine or tryptophan, this likely results from a read error. The gene calls are TRBV27 and TRBJ2-3, with 8 bases fitting TRBD2. Germline V gives CDR1 MNHEY, CDR2 SMNVEV (reference sequence). Trimming at V came to 0 bases and at J to 4 bases, leaving 3 bases not matched to a gene. The CDR3 has 15 amino acids. In nucleotides, the CDR3 is TGTGCCAGCAGTTTATCTAGCGGGACCCCAGATACGCAGTATCTT. It codes for CASSLSSGTPDTQYL.